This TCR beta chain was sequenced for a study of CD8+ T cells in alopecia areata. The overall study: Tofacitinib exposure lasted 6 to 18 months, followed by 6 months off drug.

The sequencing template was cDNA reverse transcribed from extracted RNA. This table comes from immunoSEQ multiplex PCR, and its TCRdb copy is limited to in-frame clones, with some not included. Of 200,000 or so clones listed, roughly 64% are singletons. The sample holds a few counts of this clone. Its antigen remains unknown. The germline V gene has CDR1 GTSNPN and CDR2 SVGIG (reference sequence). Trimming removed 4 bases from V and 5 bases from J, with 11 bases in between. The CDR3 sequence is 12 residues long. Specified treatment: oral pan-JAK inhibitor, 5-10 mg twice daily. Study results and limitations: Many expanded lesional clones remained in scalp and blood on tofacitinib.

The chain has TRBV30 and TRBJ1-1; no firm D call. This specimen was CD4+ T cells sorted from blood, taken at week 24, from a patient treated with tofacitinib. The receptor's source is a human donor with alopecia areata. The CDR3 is CAWIGGWTEAFF. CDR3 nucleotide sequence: TGTGCCTGGATCGGAGGGTGGACTGAAGCTTTCTTT. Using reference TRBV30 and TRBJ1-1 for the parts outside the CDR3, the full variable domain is SQTIHQWPATLVQPVGSPLSLECTVEGTSNPNLYWYRQAAGRGLQLLFYSVGIGQISSEVPQNLSASRPQDRQFILSSKKLLLSDSGFYLCAWIGGWTEAFFGQGTRLTVV.